This entry lists 3 T cell receptor beta chains sequenced from one sample in a study of blood T cell repertoires in COVID-19. Sequenced by immunoSEQ multiplex PCR; TCRdb stores in-frame clones only, minus some. This sample yields 250,000 to 350,000 clones, of which nearly 90% are seen a single time; 4% to 5.5% belongs to the top ten. The sample consisted of PBMCs or T cells enriched from blood (not recorded which). These receptors came from a woman younger than 30 with acute COVID-19.

The chain is built from TRBV27 and TRBJ1-2; no clear D. Between the trimmed V and J ends, which lost 2 bases and 0 bases, there was a span of 7 bases. The CDR3 spans 14 residues. The V gene's germline CDR1 is MNHEY and CDR2 SMNVEV (reference sequence). The CDR3 loop is CASSLAGANYGYTF. CDR3 in DNA: TGTGCCAGCAGTTTAGCCGGGGCTAACTATGGCTACACCTTC.

This sequence joins TRBV11-3 and TRBJ2-3, with TRBD2 identical over 7 bases. The CDR3 covers 16 residues. Germline CDR1 reads SGHNT; CDR2 reads YENEEA. J was trimmed by 0 bases and V by 0 bases; bases with no gene match: 3. The CDR3 loop reads CASSLDLAVSTDTQYF. Written as DNA, the CDR3 is TGTGCCAGCAGCTTAGATCTAGCGGTTAGCACAGATACGCAGTATTTT.

V usage is TRBV6-6 and J usage is TRBJ1-1; 7 nucleotides align to TRBD1. With V trimmed by 6 bases and J by 1 base, 5 bases remained unmatched. CDR3 length: 14 residues. Germline CDR1 and CDR2: MNHNY and SVGAGI (reference sequence). In nucleotides, the CDR3 is TGTGCCAGCAGGGGACAGCCGGAGAACACTGAAGCTTTCTTT. This translates into CASRGQPENTEAFF.